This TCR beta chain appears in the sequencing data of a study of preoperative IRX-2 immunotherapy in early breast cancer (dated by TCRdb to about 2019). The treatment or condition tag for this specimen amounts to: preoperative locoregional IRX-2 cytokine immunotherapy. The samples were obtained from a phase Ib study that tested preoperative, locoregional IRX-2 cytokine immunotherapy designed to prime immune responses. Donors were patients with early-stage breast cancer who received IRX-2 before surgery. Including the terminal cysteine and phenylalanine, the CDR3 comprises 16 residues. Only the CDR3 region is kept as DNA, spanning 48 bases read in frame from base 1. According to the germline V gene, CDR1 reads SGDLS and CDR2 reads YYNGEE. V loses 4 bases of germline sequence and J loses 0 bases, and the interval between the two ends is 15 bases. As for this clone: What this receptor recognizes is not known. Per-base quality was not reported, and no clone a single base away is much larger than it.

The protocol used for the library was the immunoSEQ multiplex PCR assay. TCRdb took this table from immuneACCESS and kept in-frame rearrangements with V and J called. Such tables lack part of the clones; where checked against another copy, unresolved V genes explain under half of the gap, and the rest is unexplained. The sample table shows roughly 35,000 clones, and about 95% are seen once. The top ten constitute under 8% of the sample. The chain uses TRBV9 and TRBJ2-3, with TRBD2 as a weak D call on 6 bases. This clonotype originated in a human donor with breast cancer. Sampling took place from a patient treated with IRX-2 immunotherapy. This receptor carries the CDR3 CASSSQRETSTDTQYF. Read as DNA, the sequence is TGTGCCAGCAGCTCCCAACGGGAGACAAGCACAGATACGCAGTATTTT.